Listed below are T cell receptor beta chains from one sample, sequenced in a study of blood T cell repertoires in COVID-19. Repertoires were generated with immunoSEQ multiplex PCR, while TCRdb's copy carries only in-frame clones and drops some. The data show fewer than 500,000 clones, with approximately 90% seen just once and approximately 1.5% held by the top ten. Sequenced sample: peripheral blood. The receptors originated from a woman under 40 with active or convalescent COVID-19. CDR3s include the opening cysteine and the closing phenylalanine or tryptophan. The D gene is left open where the match is weak. Clone size is given for some rows only: seen once, a few or many times, or a class if the clone is expanded.

size	D	J	V	CDR3	DNA
.	.	TRBJ2-1	TRBV27	CASSLSTGYNEQFF	TGTGCCAGCAGTTTATCTACCGGCTACAATGAGCAGTTCTTC
.	.	TRBJ1-1	TRBV19	CASSIGAGIQIWAFF	TGTGCCAGTAGTATAGGAGCAGGTATTCAGATTTGGGCTTTCTTT
few	TRBD1	TRBJ1-1	TRBV19	CASSPGTGFITEAFF	TGTGCCAGTAGTCCTGGGACAGGGTTCATCACTGAAGCTTTCTTT
.	TRBD1	TRBJ2-7	TRBV10-3	CAISGTGGFYEQYF	TGTGCCATCAGCGGGACAGGGGGCTTCTACGAGCAGTACTTC
.	TRBD2	TRBJ2-1	TRBV11-1	CASSSKPGGPGFF	TGTGCCAGCAGCTCAAAACCGGGAGGGCCGGGGTTCTTC
.	TRBD1	TRBJ2-7	TRBV2	CASSVDRVGYEQYF	TGTGCCAGCAGTGTAGACAGGGTGGGCTACGAGCAGTACTTC
.	TRBD2	TRBJ2-7	TRBV3-1/TRBV3-2	CASSQDRTREGGYEQYF	TGTGCCAGCAGCCAAGACAGGACGCGGGAGGGCGGCTACGAGCAGTACTTC
few	.	TRBJ2-7	TRBV27	CASRFSERGYEQYF	TGTGCCAGCCGTTTCTCCGAAAGGGGTTACGAGCAGTACTTC
.	TRBD2	TRBJ2-5	TRBV19	CASALAGGYETQYF	TGTGCCAGTGCCCTAGCGGGGGGTTACGAGACCCAGTACTTC
few	.	TRBJ1-1	TRBV5-1	CATKGAIGNTEAFF	TGCGCCACCAAGGGAGCGATCGGGAACACTGAAGCTTTCTTT
.	TRBD1	TRBJ1-2	TRBV25-1	CASSEGDRSTYTF	TGTGCCAGCAGTGAAGGGGACAGGTCGACCTACACCTTC
.	.	TRBJ2-1	TRBV10-3	CAISVSGGRVRERHNEQFF	TGTGCCATCAGTGTGAGTGGTGGCCGGGTACGGGAGAGACACAATGAGCAGTTCTTC
.	.	TRBJ1-1	TRBV21-1	CASNPSSRDRNTEAFF	TGTGCCAGCAACCCCTCCTCCCGGGATAGGAACACTGAAGCTTTCTTT
.	.	TRBJ2-7	TRBV7-9	CASSPITYEQYF	TGTGCCAGCAGCCCTATTACCTACGAGCAGTACTTC
.	TRBD1	TRBJ2-1	TRBV7-9	CASSGGTGTYNEQFF	TGTGCCAGCAGCGGGGGGACAGGGACCTACAATGAGCAGTTCTTC
.	.	TRBJ2-7	TRBV25-1	CASSVGGNYEQYF	TGTGCCAGCAGTGTGGGGGGAAATTACGAGCAGTACTTC
.	.	TRBJ1-6	TRBV5-6	CASSLGLGGYGDSPLHF	TGTGCCAGCAGCTTGGGTCTCGGGGGTTACGGGGATTCACCCCTCCACTTT
few	TRBD1	TRBJ1-2	TRBV12-3/TRBV12-4	CASSLDRGDGYTF	TGTGCCAGCAGTTTGGACAGGGGGGATGGCTACACCTTC
.	.	TRBJ1-1	TRBV2	CASSEAHGSTEAFF	TGTGCCAGCAGTGAAGCGCATGGGAGCACTGAAGCTTTCTTT
.	TRBD1	TRBJ1-1	TRBV7-9	CASSEGTGLTEAFF	TGTGCCAGCAGCGAGGGGACAGGGCTCACTGAAGCTTTCTTT
few	.	TRBJ1-3	TRBV11-2	CASSANSIAGNTIYF	TGTGCCAGCAGCGCCAATAGCATTGCTGGAAACACCATATATTTT
.	TRBD1	TRBJ1-4	TRBV5-1	CASSLAQGVPKLFF	TGCGCCAGCAGCTTGGCGCAGGGGGTCCCAAAACTGTTTTTT
.	TRBD1	TRBJ1-1	TRBV5-1	CASSLGATGTTEAFF	TGCGCCAGCAGCTTGGGGGCGACAGGGACGACTGAAGCTTTCTTT
.	.	TRBJ1-1	TRBV9	CASSRGGDVRNTEAFF	TGTGCCAGCAGCAGAGGGGGGGACGTAAGAAACACTGAAGCTTTCTTT
once	.	TRBJ1-3	TRBV30	CAWKFLGENTIYF	TGTGCCTGGAAGTTCCTAGGAGAAAACACCATATATTTT
.	.	TRBJ1-1	TRBV6-5	CATRQTNTEAFF	TGTGCCACTCGACAGACGAACACTGAAGCTTTCTTT
.	.	TRBJ1-6	TRBV4-1	CASSQNSQDNSPLHF	TGCGCCAGCAGCCAGAACTCGCAGGATAATTCACCCCTCCACTTT
.	TRBD2	TRBJ2-2	TRBV27	CASSPSRDYRNTGELFF	TGTGCCAGCAGCCCCAGTCGGGACTATAGGAACACCGGGGAGCTGTTTTTT
.	TRBD1	TRBJ1-1	TRBV5-1	CASSFDGDRAMNTEAFF	TGCGCCAGCAGCTTTGACGGGGACAGGGCTATGAACACTGAAGCTTTCTTT
.	.	TRBJ2-7	TRBV4-1	CASSLRSTPTGDYEQYF	TGCGCCAGCAGCCTCCGATCAACTCCAACCGGGGATTACGAGCAGTACTTC
.	TRBD1	TRBJ2-3	TRBV7-9	CASSLGGQGRTDTQYF	TGTGCCAGCAGCTTAGGGGGACAGGGTCGGACAGATACGCAGTATTTT
.	.	TRBJ2-2	TRBV6-5	CASSFVIGGTGELFF	TGTGCCAGCAGTTTCGTAATAGGGGGTACCGGGGAGCTGTTTTTT